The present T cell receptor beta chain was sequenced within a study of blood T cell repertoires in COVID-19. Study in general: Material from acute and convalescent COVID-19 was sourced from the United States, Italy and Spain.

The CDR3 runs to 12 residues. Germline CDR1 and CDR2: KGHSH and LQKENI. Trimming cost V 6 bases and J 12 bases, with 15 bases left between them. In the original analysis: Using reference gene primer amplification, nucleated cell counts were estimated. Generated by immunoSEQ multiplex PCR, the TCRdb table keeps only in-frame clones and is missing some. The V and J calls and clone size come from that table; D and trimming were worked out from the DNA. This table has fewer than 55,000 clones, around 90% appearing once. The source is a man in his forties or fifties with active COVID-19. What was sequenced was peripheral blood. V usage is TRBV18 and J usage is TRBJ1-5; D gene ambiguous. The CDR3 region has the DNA TGTGCCAGCTCCCACTATCAGTCGTTCCAGCATTTT. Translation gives CASSHYQSFQHF.